A single sample is the source of the 23 T cell receptor beta chains below, sequenced in a study of blood T cell repertoires in COVID-19. Clones were read by immunoSEQ multiplex PCR, and TCRdb kept only the in-frame ones, dropping some. The repertoire holds over 150,000 clones, with around 84% as singletons. The material sequenced was peripheral blood. The receptors stem from a man aged 80 or over with acute or convalescent COVID-19.

The CDR3 here is CASSPAPGTGRRNTEAFF. DNA of the CDR3: TGTGCCAGCAGCCCGGCCCCCGGGACAGGGAGGAGGAACACTGAAGCTTTCTTT. The genes are TRBV7-9 and TRBJ1-1, with 9 positions matching TRBD1. The V gene's germline CDR1 is SEHNR and CDR2 FQNEAQ (reference sequence). The V segment lost 5 bases and the J segment 1 base; nucleotides outside the gene matches: 14. This CDR3 region has 18 residues.

This clone is a singleton in its sample. The chain combines TRBV7-9 with TRBJ1-2; 7 bases fit TRBD1. This CDR3 region has 16 residues. Unmatched junction bases numbered 9, after V lost 5 bases and J lost 0 bases. CDR1 and CDR2 (germline): SEHNR, FQNEAQ (reference sequence). CDR3 in DNA: TGTGCCAGCAGCCCGGGACAGAGGGCACCTAACTATGGCTACACCTTC. It translates to CASSPGQRAPNYGYTF.

In DNA, the CDR3 is TGTGCCAGCAGCAAAGAGGCCCCCGGGGGGGGGTGTTCCTACAATGAGCAGTTCTTC. This gives the protein CASSKEAPGGGCSYNEQFF. The chain uses TRBV21-1 and TRBJ2-1; no check of the table's D call, TRBD2, against the DNA was made. TRBV21-1 is reported as a pseudogene. CDR3 size: 19 residues.

V and J are TRBV30 and TRBJ2-5, with a weak D call TRBD2 (6 bases). Germline lookup yields CDR1 GTSNPN and CDR2 SVGIG (reference sequence). The CDR3 covers 16 residues. Deletions cut 1 base from V and 5 bases from J, with 20 bases between. The CDR3 nucleotides are TGTGCCTGGAGTGACCCCTGGAGGGGCAAGGGGGAGACCCAGTACTTC. This sequence encodes CAWSDPWRGKGETQYF.

V and J are TRBV11-2 and TRBJ2-1; 8 bases align to TRBD1. The CDR3 has 17 residues. From germline, CDR1 is SGHAT and CDR2 FQNNGV. Unmatched junction bases numbered 5, after V lost 1 base and J lost 0 bases. Here the CDR3 reads CASSLATGGVSYNEQFF. CDR3 sequence (DNA): TGTGCCAGCAGCTTAGCTACAGGGGGTGTCTCCTACAATGAGCAGTTCTTC.

The gene calls are TRBV3-1 (or the pseudogene TRBV3-2) and TRBJ2-7; no reliable D call. V was shortened by 0 bases and J by 4 bases, with 7 bases between the two germline ends. This CDR3 contains 13 residues. In germline, CDR1 is LGHDT, CDR2 YNNKEL (reference sequence). The CDR3 loop reads CASSQDQFYEQYF. The DNA for the CDR3 is TGTGCCAGCAGCCAAGATCAATTTTACGAGCAGTACTTC.

The rearrangement uses TRBV11-2 and TRBJ1-5; D uncertain. CDR1 and CDR2 from the germline V gene are SGHAT and FQNNGV. This CDR3 comprises 13 residues. V lost 2 bases, J lost 5 bases, and 7 bases lay in between. The CDR3 bases are TGTGCCAGCAGCTTATTGGCGGATCAGCCCCAGCATTTT. Protein: CASSLLADQPQHF.

This rearrangement joins TRBV29-1 to TRBJ1-1, with TRBD1 matching over 7 bases. Germline V gene data show CDR1 as SQVTM and CDR2 as ANQGSEA. The CDR3 has 13 residues. Germline trimming cut 5 bases from V and 10 bases from J; bases unmatched to any gene: 13. The CDR3 loop reads CSVYPGGLGGAFF. The CDR3, as DNA: TGCAGCGTTTACCCAGGGGGTCTGGGGGGAGCTTTCTTT.

The rearrangement joins TRBV30 to TRBJ2-1, with a weak D call TRBD2 (6 bases). In germline, CDR1 is GTSNPN, CDR2 SVGIG (reference sequence). Trimming removed 0 bases from V and 3 bases from J, with 12 bases in between. The CDR3 sequence is 15 residues long. CDR3 residues: CAWSVGGEYYNEQFF. The CDR3, as DNA: TGTGCCTGGAGTGTTGGCGGGGAATACTACAATGAGCAGTTCTTC.

This clone has only a few counts. The chain is built from TRBV5-1 and TRBJ1-2; D not certain. This CDR3 has 12 residues. V was pared by 5 bases and J by 7 bases, with 12 bases between. Germline V gene lookup returns CDR1 SGHRS and CDR2 YFSETQ. CDR3 region: CASSPSHFGYTF. The CDR3 DNA reads TGCGCCAGCAGTCCGTCTCACTTTGGCTACACCTTC. The full variable domain, in which reference TRBV5-1 and TRBJ1-2 provide the parts outside the CDR3, is KAGVTQTPRYLIKTRGQQVTLSCSPISGHRSVSWYQQTPGQGLQFLFEYFSETQRNKGNFPGRFSGRQFSNSRSEMNVSTLELGDSALYLCASSPSHFGYTFGSGTRLTVV.

This sequence joins TRBV4-3 and TRBJ1-1; D unresolved. The ends were cut back, 0 bases at V and 0 bases at J, with 5 bases in the middle. Germline assignment: CDR1 LGHNA and CDR2 YSLEER. The CDR3 contains 14 residues. The CDR3 region is CASSQDLVNTEAFF. The CDR3 DNA reads TGCGCCAGCAGCCAAGATTTAGTGAACACTGAAGCTTTCTTT.

V is TRBV7-2 and J is TRBJ1-5, with 8 bases matching TRBD1. The V segment lost 5 bases and the J segment 4 bases; nucleotides outside the gene matches: 7. Germline CDR1 is SGHTA and CDR2 is FQGNSA. There are 15 residues in the CDR3. The CDR3 reads CASSPHTGGNQPQHF. As DNA, the CDR3 is TGTGCCAGCAGCCCACATACAGGGGGGAATCAGCCCCAGCATTTT.

In its sample, this clone was seen once. The rearrangement joins TRBV6-5 to TRBJ1-1, with D tentatively TRBD1 (5 bases). Trimming left V 2 bases short and J 8 bases short, with 18 bases between. CDR3 length equals 15 residues. The V gene's germline CDR1 is MNHEY and CDR2 SVGAGI. Written as DNA, the CDR3 is TGTGCCAGCAGTTACCCGACGGACCTCGGGGGGGAAGCTTTCTTT. It specifies CASSYPTDLGGEAFF.

The chain uses TRBV10-3 and TRBJ1-3; D is perhaps TRBD1 (6 bases). From germline, CDR1 is ENHRY and CDR2 SYGVKD. This CDR3 has 14 residues. Trimming took off 10 bases at V and 0 bases at J, with 13 bases between the two ends. The CDR3 nucleotides are TGTGCCACGATGACAGGCGGCTCTGGAAACACCATATATTTT. Translating gives CATMTGGSGNTIYF.

The chain joins TRBV6-5 to TRBJ2-7; 8 bases map to TRBD1. Germline assignment: CDR1 MNHEY and CDR2 SVGAGI. The CDR3 totals 14 residues. Trimming removed 5 bases from V and 2 bases from J; junction bases left unmatched: 5. The CDR3 loop is CASSHGQGTYEQYV. CDR3 coding DNA: TGTGCCAGCAGTCATGGACAGGGAACCTACGAGCAGTACGTC.

The rearrangement joins TRBV28 to TRBJ2-7, with D possibly TRBD2 on 6 matching bases. V was pared by 5 bases and J by 3 bases, with 32 bases between. The CDR3 is 20 residues long. CDR1 and CDR2 (germline): MDHEN, SYDVKM. The DNA of the CDR3 is TGTGCCAGCAGTGCGACTACGGGGATGTGGCGGAGGGGTATGGGCTACGAGCAGTACGTC. This sequence encodes CASSATTGMWRRGMGYEQYV.

The gene calls are TRBV2 and TRBJ1-1, with a tentative D call TRBD1 (5 bases). There are 13 residues in the CDR3. Germline V gives CDR1 SNHLY, CDR2 FYNNEI. The V end lost 7 bases, the J end lost 2 bases, and 11 bases lay between the germline ends. CDR3 loop: CASITDSNTEAFF. CDR3 sequence (DNA): TGTGCCAGCATTACCGACAGCAACACTGAAGCTTTCTTT. Variable domain in full (rest from reference TRBV2 and TRBJ1-1): EPEVTQTPSHQVTQMGQEVILRCVPISNHLYFYWYRQILGQKVEFLVSFYNNEISEKSEIFDDQFSVERPDGSNFTLKIRSTKLEDSAMYFCASITDSNTEAFFGQGTRLTVV.

The chain recombines TRBV30 with TRBJ1-1; 7 bases line up with TRBD1. Germline CDR1 and CDR2: GTSNPN and SVGIG (reference sequence). The CDR3 extends over 13 amino acids. V shed 2 bases and J 8 bases; nucleotides not matched to a gene: 8. The CDR3 DNA sequence: TGTGCCTGGAGTACGTTGAGGACAGGCGAAGCTTTCTTT. Translating it yields CAWSTLRTGEAFF.

This chain links TRBV5-1 with TRBJ1-4; TRBD1 matches at 9 bases. Germline loops: CDR1 SGHRS, CDR2 YFSETQ. V was clipped by 4 bases and J by 7 bases; unmatched bases: 8. This CDR3 has 15 residues. The CDR3 DNA sequence: TGCGCCAGCAGCCCTACAGGGGGCCCCCGTGAAAAACTGTTTTTT. Translation gives CASSPTGGPREKLFF.

The chain is built from TRBV9 and TRBJ2-1; D may be TRBD2 (5 bases). This CDR3 has 13 amino acids. The germline CDR1 and CDR2 sequences are SGDLS and YYNGEE. Trimming left V 1 base short and J 6 bases short, with 8 bases between. The CDR3 sequence: CASSVRLANEQFF. As DNA, the CDR3 is TGTGCCAGCAGCGTAAGGCTAGCCAATGAGCAGTTCTTC.

In its sample, this clone was seen a few times. The DNA for the CDR3 is TGTGCCAGCAGCGTCTTTCTCGGACAGGAGTTACGGGCCAAAAACATTCAGTACTTC. This sequence encodes CASSVFLGQELRAKNIQYF. V and J are TRBV9 and TRBJ2-4, with 7 bases aligning to TRBD1. The CDR3 covers 19 residues. Germline V gene lookup returns CDR1 SGDLS and CDR2 YYNGEE. V shed 2 bases, J shed 1 base, and the junction held 15 bases outside the gene matches.

This clone was picked up a small number of times. This sequence joins TRBV6-4 and TRBJ2-5, with 11 bases identical to TRBD1. The CDR3 runs 15 residues. Germline CDR1 and CDR2: MRHNA and SNTAGT. With 0 bases clipped from V and 5 bases from J, the junction kept 2 bases outside the gene matches. The CDR3 nucleotides read TGTGCCAGCAGTGACTCGGACAGGGGGCAGGAGACCCAGTACTTC. Encoded protein: CASSDSDRGQETQYF.

V gene TRBV20-1 combines with J gene TRBJ2-5; D uncertain. V lost 5 bases, J lost 2 bases, and 6 bases lay in between. CDR3 size: 11 residues. CDR1 and CDR2 (germline): DFQATT, SNEGSKA (reference sequence). DNA of the CDR3: TGCAGTGCTGTGAGGCAAGAGACCCAGTACTTC. It encodes CSAVRQETQYF.